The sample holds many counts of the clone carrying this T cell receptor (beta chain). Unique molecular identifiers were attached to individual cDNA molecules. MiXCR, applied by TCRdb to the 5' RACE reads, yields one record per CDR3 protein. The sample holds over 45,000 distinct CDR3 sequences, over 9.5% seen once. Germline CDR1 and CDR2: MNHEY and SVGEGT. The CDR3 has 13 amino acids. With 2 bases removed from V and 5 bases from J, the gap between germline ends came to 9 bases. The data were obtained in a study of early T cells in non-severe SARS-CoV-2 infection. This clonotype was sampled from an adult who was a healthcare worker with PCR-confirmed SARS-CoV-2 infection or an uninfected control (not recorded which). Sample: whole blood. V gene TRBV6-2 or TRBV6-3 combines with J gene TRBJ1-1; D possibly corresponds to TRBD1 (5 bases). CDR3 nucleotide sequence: TGTGCCAGCAGTTACGAGGGGTGGACTGAAGCTTTCTTT. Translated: CASSYEGWTEAFF.